This T cell receptor (beta chain) was found in a study of CD8+ T cells in alopecia areata. The overall study: By percentage of affected scalp area, the severity of treated patients was scored.

CDR1 GTSNPN and CDR2 SVGIG come from the germline V gene (reference sequence). This CDR3 spans 14 amino acids. The ends lost 1 base at V and 5 bases at J; junction bases unmatched: 7. The treatment is: oral pan-JAK inhibitor, 5-10 mg twice daily. RNA extraction and reverse transcription yielded cDNA as sequencing template. Repertoires were generated with immunoSEQ multiplex PCR, while TCRdb's copy carries only in-frame clones and drops some. The table includes about 200,000 clones, roughly 60% detected once. V usage is TRBV30 and J usage is TRBJ1-2; 7 positions match TRBD1. The source of this sequence is a human donor with alopecia areata. The sequencing used CD4+ T cells sorted from blood, collected around week 50, from a patient treated with tofacitinib. The CDR3 DNA follows: TGTGCCTGGAGTGCGTCAGGGGGTTGGTATGGCTACACCTTC. Its translation is CAWSASGGWYGYTF.